Detailed here is one T cell receptor beta chain. This sample was included in a study of blood T cell repertoires in COVID-19. In the study overall: From the United States, Italy and Spain came samples of acute and convalescent COVID-19. The cDNA or gDNA used as material had been derived from T cells, B-cell-depleted T cells, or PBMCs.

The germline CDR1 and CDR2 sequences are LNHDA and SQIVND (reference sequence). V was pared by 3 bases and J by 7 bases, with 13 bases between. This CDR3 is 14 amino acids long. Methods used by the authors: Amplifying reference gene primers gave estimates of nucleated cell counts. The repertoire was sequenced with immunoSEQ multiplex PCR; TCRdb's copy has only in-frame clones and lacks some. The V and J calls and clone size are taken from that table; D and trimming were inferred from the DNA. The repertoire holds approximately 110,000 clones, roughly 83% seen once, with 5% to 6% in the top ten. The TCR was taken from a human donor in a cohort sampled during active COVID-19. This chain uses TRBV19 with TRBJ2-1; D may be TRBD1 (5 bases). Sequencing used peripheral blood. The CDR3 DNA is TGTGCCAGTAGTATCCTCGACAGTCGAAATGAGCAGTTCTTC. It yields the protein CASSILDSRNEQFF.